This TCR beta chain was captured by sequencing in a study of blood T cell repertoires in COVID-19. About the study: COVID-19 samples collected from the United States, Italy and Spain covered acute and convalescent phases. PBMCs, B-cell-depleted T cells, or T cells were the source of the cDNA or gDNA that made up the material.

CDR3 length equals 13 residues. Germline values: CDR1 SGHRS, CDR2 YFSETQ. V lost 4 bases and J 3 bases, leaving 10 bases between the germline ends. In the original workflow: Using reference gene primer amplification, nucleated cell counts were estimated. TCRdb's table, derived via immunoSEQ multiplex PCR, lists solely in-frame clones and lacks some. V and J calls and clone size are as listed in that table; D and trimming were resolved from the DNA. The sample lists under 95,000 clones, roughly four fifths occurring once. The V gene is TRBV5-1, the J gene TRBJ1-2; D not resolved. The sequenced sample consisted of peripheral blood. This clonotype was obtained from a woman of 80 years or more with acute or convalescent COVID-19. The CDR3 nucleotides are TGCGCCAGCAGCCCCCTTACAGACTATGGCTACACCTTC. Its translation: CASSPLTDYGYTF.